This is a list of T cell receptor beta chains from one sample in a study of cytomegalovirus exposure and HLA in healthy donors. The table came from immunoSEQ multiplex PCR; TCRdb's copy has only in-frame clones and leaves some out. In the table there are about 150,000 clones, about 95% of which are singletons. The material sequenced was PBMCs. These receptors were taken from a young man in good health and CMV-seropositive. CDR3s include the opening cysteine and the closing phenylalanine or tryptophan. D genes are given only for firm matches. Clone size is stated in some rows and not others, as once, few, many or a class when expanded.

>TRBJ2-7|.|.|15|TRBV5-6
TGTGCCAGCAGCTTGGGGCCCCAGGTCTCCTACGAGCAGTACTTC
CASSLGPQVSYEQYF
>TRBJ1-5|.|.|15|TRBV6-5
TGTGCCAGCAGTTCATACAGGGAAAGCAATCAGCCCCAGCATTTT
CASSSYRESNQPQHF
>TRBJ2-1|.|TRBD2|17|TRBV10-1
TGCGCCAGCAGTGGGGCCCAGCGGGAGGGGTCCTACAATGAGCAGTTCTTC
CASSGAQREGSYNEQFF
>TRBJ2-5|.|.|13|TRBV30
TGTGCCTGGAGTGTACGTGCGGGAGAGACCCAGTACTTC
CAWSVRAGETQYF
>TRBJ2-5|.|.|11|TRBV25-1
TGTGCCAGCAGTGACCAGGAAATCCGTCACTTC
CASSDQEIRHF
>TRBJ1-4|.|TRBD1|14|TRBV5-1
TGCGCCAGCAGTTCGGGACAGATCGGTGAAAAACTGTTTTTT
CASSSGQIGEKLFF
>TRBJ1-2|once|TRBD1|14|TRBV29-1
TGCAGCGTGACTTCGGACAGGGGGGGCTATGGCTACACCTTC
CSVTSDRGGYGYTF
>TRBJ2-7|.|TRBD1|15|TRBV27
TGTGCCAGCAGCACAATGACAGGGCAACCCTACGAGCAGTACTTC
CASSTMTGQPYEQYF
>TRBJ1-4|.|.|15|TRBV27
TGTGCCAGCAGCCCCTGGGGGGGTGGGAATGAAAAACTGTTTTTT
CASSPWGGGNEKLFF
>TRBJ2-4|few|TRBD2|15|TRBV18
TGTGCCAGCTCCCAGACTAGCGGGAGGGCCGGCATTCAGTACTTC
CASSQTSGRAGIQYF
>TRBJ1-1|.|.|15|TRBV25-1
TGTGCCAGCACTCCCGCAGGGGCCAGGGACACTGAAGCTTTCTTT
CASTPAGARDTEAFF
>TRBJ1-1|.|.|13|TRBV18
TGTGCCAGCTCAGGAGATCGGAACACTGAAGCTTTCTTT
CASSGDRNTEAFF
>TRBJ1-2|.|.|17|TRBV27
TGTGCCAGCAGCCCCCATAAAGGACAGTACCGAATCTATGGCTACACCTTC
CASSPHKGQYRIYGYTF
>TRBJ2-1|once|.|11|TRBV20-1
TGCAGTGGAATGGGAGGCAATGAGCAGTTCTTC
CSGMGGNEQFF
>TRBJ2-2|.|.|17|TRBV4-2
TGTGCCAGCAGCCAAGATGGCCTAGCGCAAAACACCGGGGAGCTGTTTTTT
CASSQDGLAQNTGELFF
>TRBJ2-3|.|.|17|TRBV28
TGTGCCAGCAGTTTATGGTCAGGGCCCGAGCCCACAGATACGCAGTATTTT
CASSLWSGPEPTDTQYF
>TRBJ2-3|.|.|14|TRBV10-3
TGTGCCATCAGACCTCGAGGGGGATTCGATACGCAGTATTTT
CAIRPRGGFDTQYF
>TRBJ1-6|.|TRBD1|19|TRBV4-1
TGCGCCAGCAGCCATGAAGGACAGGGAAGGCCCGATAAGGGTTCACCCCTCCACTTT
CASSHEGQGRPDKGSPLHF
>TRBJ2-7|.|.|16|TRBV6-1
TGTGCCAGCAGTGAAGCATCACCGGGGGACGGTTACGAGCAGTACTTC
CASSEASPGDGYEQYF
>TRBJ1-5|.|.|12|TRBV28
TGTGCCAGCAGTTTGAGGAATCAGCCCCAGCATTTT
CASSLRNQPQHF
>TRBJ1-2|few|TRBD1|12|TRBV28
TGTGCCAGCAGGCCAGGGGGATATGGCTACACCTTC
CASRPGGYGYTF
>TRBJ2-7|.|TRBD2|16|TRBV4-1
TGCGCCAGCAGCCAATATAGCGGGGGACTCTCCTACGAGCAGTACTTC
CASSQYSGGLSYEQYF
>TRBJ2-1|few|TRBD2|16|TRBV30
TGTGCCTGGGGTGACTTAACTAGCGGAGCTTACAATGAGCAGTTCTTC
CAWGDLTSGAYNEQFF
>TRBJ2-3|once|TRBD2|14|TRBV18
TGTGCCAGCTCACCACCGACTAGCGTAGATACGCAGTATTTT
CASSPPTSVDTQYF
>TRBJ2-5|.|.|15|TRBV7-2
TGTGCCAGCAGCTTACAGGGCAGGGGCCAAGAGACCCAGTACTTC
CASSLQGRGQETQYF
>TRBJ2-3|.|TRBD1|15|TRBV6-5
TGTGCCAGCAGTCAGAGCCGGGACAGGGGTTATACGCAGTATTTT
CASSQSRDRGYTQYF
>TRBJ2-2|once|TRBD2|16|TRBV6-4
TGTGCCAGCAGTGACGGGACTAGCGGGAGCCCCGGGGAGCTGTTTTTT
CASSDGTSGSPGELFF
>TRBJ2-5|.|TRBD2|17|TRBV27
TGTGCCAGCAGTTTGGGGGGCCTAGCGGGAGTAAGAGAGACCCAGTACTTC
CASSLGGLAGVRETQYF
>TRBJ1-1|once|.|13|TRBV18
TGTGCCAGCTCACCAGCGGGGAACACTGAAGCTTTCTTT
CASSPAGNTEAFF
>TRBJ2-2|.|TRBD2|15|TRBV7-2
TGTGCCAGCAGCTTAGTCAGCGGGAGATTCGGGGAGCTGTTTTTT
CASSLVSGRFGELFF
>TRBJ2-2|.|TRBD1|14|TRBV28
TGTGCCAGTTCGGGACAGAGGAGCACCGGGGAGCTGTTTTTT
CASSGQRSTGELFF